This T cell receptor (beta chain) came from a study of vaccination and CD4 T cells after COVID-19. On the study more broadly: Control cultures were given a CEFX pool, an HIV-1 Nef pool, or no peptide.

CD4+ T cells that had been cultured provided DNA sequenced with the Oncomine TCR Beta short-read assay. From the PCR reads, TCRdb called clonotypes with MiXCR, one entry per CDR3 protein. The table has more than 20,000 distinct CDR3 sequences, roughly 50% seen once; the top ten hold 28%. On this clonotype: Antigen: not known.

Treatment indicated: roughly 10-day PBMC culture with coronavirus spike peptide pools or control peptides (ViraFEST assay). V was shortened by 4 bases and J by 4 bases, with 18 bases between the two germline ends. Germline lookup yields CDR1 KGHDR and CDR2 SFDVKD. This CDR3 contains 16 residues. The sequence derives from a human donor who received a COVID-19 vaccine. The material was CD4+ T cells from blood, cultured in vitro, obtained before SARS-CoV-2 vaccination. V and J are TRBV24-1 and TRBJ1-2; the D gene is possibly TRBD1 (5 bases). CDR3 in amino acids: CATSDPDRRGSYGYTF. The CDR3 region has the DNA TGTGCCACCAGTGACCCAGACCGAAGGGGCAGCTATGGCTACACCTTC.